The rows below give T cell receptor beta chains drawn from one sample of a study of CD8+ T cells in alopecia areata. The assay was immunoSEQ multiplex PCR, and TCRdb's table has in-frame clones only and misses some. Here the sample spans roughly 200,000 clones, about two fifths being singletons. This material consisted of CD4+ T cells sorted from blood, taken between weeks 30 and 35, from a patient treated with tofacitinib. The receptors shown here come from a human donor with alopecia areata. The CDR3 runs from the conserved cysteine through the conserved F or W. The D gene is left open where the match is weak. Only part of the rows carry a size: once, few, many, or a class if the clone is expanded.

V gene	clone size	D gene	J gene	CDR3 protein	CDR3 DNA
TRBV7-2	.	.	TRBJ2-1	CASSLVGTDYNEQFF	TGTGCCAGCAGCTTAGTCGGGACCGACTACAATGAGCAGTTCTTC
TRBV29-1	.	.	TRBJ2-3	CSLRGTSTDTQYF	TGCAGCCTCCGGGGCACTAGCACAGATACGCAGTATTTT
TRBV2	.	.	TRBJ1-1	CASSEQGLRTEAFF	TGTGCCAGCAGTGAACAGGGGCTGAGGACTGAAGCTTTCTTT
TRBV2	few	.	TRBJ2-1	CASGQGSSYNEQFF	TGTGCCAGCGGGCAAGGTAGCTCCTACAATGAGCAGTTCTTC
TRBV6-6	.	.	TRBJ2-3	CASKWQGPDTQYF	TGTGCCAGCAAGTGGCAGGGTCCAGATACGCAGTATTTT
TRBV19	few	.	TRBJ2-4	CASSMQERGINIQYF	TGTGCCAGTAGTATGCAGGAACGTGGGATAAACATTCAGTACTTC
TRBV23-1	few	TRBD1	TRBJ2-7	CASSQRTGSYEQYF	TGCGCCAGCAGTCAACGGACAGGATCCTACGAGCAGTACTTC
TRBV5-1	.	TRBD1	TRBJ2-6	CASSLWTGVSSGANVLTF	TGCGCCAGCAGCTTATGGACAGGGGTGAGCTCTGGGGCCAACGTCCTGACTTTC
TRBV6-5	.	.	TRBJ2-7	CASSYRTPLLPYEQYF	TGTGCCAGCAGTTACCGAACACCGCTCCTTCCCTACGAGCAGTACTTC
TRBV5-4	few	.	TRBJ2-5	CASSLYTQGVETQYF	TGTGCCAGCAGCTTGTATACGCAAGGGGTGGAGACCCAGTACTTC
TRBV13	many	.	TRBJ2-2	CASSLYIGLNTGELFF	TGTGCCAGCAGCTTATACATCGGGCTGAACACCGGGGAGCTGTTTTTT
TRBV14	few	TRBD2	TRBJ2-4	CASSQATGLGSIQYF	TGTGCCAGCAGCCAAGCCACGGGACTAGGGTCCATTCAGTACTTC
TRBV7-9	.	.	TRBJ2-7	CASSLNYEQYF	TGTGCCAGCAGCCTAAACTACGAGCAGTACTTC
TRBV7-2	.	.	TRBJ1-1	CASSLGLTEAFF	TGTGCCAGCAGCTTAGGTCTTACTGAAGCTTTCTTT
TRBV4-1	.	.	TRBJ1-1	CASSQDPGVTEAFF	TGCGCCAGCAGCCAAGATCCGGGGGTCACTGAAGCTTTCTTT
TRBV29-1	few	TRBD2	TRBJ2-1	CSGGGAGSKNEQFF	TGCAGCGGGGGAGGAGCGGGGAGCAAGAATGAGCAGTTCTTC
TRBV29-1	few	.	TRBJ1-1	CSVRGLMNTEAFF	TGCAGCGTCAGGGGTTTAATGAACACTGAAGCTTTCTTT
TRBV7-9	.	TRBD1	TRBJ1-1	CASSPQQGTEAFF	TGTGCCAGCAGCCCTCAACAGGGGACTGAAGCTTTCTTT
TRBV2	.	.	TRBJ2-3	CASSETTSTDTQYF	TGTGCCAGCAGTGAGACCACCTCCACAGATACGCAGTATTTT
TRBV7-2	.	TRBD1	TRBJ1-5	CASSHGQGRRQPQHF	TGTGCCAGCAGCCACGGACAGGGAAGGCGTCAGCCCCAGCATTTT
TRBV5-1	few	.	TRBJ1-6	CASSFGQRDNSPLHF	TGCGCCAGCAGCTTTGGACAGAGAGATAATTCACCCCTCCACTTT
TRBV5-1	.	.	TRBJ1-1	CASSVGKDTEAFF	TGCGCCAGCAGCGTGGGGAAGGACACTGAAGCTTTCTTT
TRBV7-9	few	TRBD1	TRBJ2-7	CASSSRDRGHEQYF	TGTGCCAGCAGCTCCCGGGACAGGGGACACGAGCAGTACTTC
TRBV7-6	few	.	TRBJ2-3	CASSPGPSTDTQYF	TGTGCCAGCAGCCCCGGGCCCAGCACAGATACGCAGTATTTT
TRBV30	few	.	TRBJ1-1	CAWRVLTAEAFF	TGTGCCTGGAGAGTCTTGACAGCTGAAGCTTTCTTT